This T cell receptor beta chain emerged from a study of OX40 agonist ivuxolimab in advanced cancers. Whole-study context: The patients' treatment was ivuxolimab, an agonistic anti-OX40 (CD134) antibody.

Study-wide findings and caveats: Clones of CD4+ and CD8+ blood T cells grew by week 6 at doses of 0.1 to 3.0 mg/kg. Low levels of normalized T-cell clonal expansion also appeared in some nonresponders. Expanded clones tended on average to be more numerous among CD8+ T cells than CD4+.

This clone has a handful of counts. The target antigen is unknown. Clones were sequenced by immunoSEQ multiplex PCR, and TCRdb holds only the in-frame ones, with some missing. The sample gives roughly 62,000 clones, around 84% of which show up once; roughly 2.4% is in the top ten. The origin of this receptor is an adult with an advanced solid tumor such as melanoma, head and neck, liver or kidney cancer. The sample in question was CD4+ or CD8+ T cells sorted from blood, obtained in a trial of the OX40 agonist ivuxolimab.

CDR3 bases: TGTGCCAGCAGCTTGGGAAACAGAAATACGGAAAACACCATATATTTT. Translated, it gives CASSLGNRNTENTIYF. This chain joins TRBV5-4 and TRBJ1-3; D is unresolved. CDR1 and CDR2 (germline): SGHNT, YYREEE (reference sequence). The V end was cut by 0 bases, the J end by 6 bases, with 16 bases between. This CDR3 has 16 residues. Looking up the rest from reference TRBV5-4 and TRBJ1-3 gives the full variable domain: ETGVTQSPTHLIKTRGQQVTLRCSSQSGHNTVSWYQQALGQGPQFIFQYYREEENGRGNFPPRFSGLQFPNYSSELNVNALELDDSALYLCASSLGNRNTENTIYFGEGSWLTVV.